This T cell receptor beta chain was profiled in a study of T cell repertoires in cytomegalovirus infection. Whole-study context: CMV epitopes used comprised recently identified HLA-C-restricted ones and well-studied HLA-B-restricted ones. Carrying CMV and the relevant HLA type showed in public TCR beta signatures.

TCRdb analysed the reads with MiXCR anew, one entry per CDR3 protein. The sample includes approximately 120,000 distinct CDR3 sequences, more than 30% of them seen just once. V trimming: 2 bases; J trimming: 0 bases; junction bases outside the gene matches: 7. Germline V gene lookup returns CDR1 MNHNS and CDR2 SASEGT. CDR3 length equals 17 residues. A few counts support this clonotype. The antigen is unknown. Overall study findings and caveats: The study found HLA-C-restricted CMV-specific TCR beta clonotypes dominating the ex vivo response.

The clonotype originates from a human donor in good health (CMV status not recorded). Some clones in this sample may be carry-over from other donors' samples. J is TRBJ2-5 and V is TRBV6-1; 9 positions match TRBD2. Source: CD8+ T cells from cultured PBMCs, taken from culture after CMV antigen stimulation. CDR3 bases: TGTGCCAGCAGTGAACCTTTCCTAGCGGGGCACCAAGAGACCCAGTACTTC. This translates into CASSEPFLAGHQETQYF.